This T cell receptor (beta chain) came from a study of blood T cells in healthy people across ages. Study outcomes and limitations: Estimates of diversity drawn from one million T cells were considered underestimates. Naive CD4+ cells and diversity were both higher in long-lived donors than in aged donors.

CDR3 length: 11 residues. V was shortened by 4 bases and J by 0 bases, with 2 bases between the two germline ends. CDR1 and CDR2 (germline): SQVTM, ANQGSEA. This clonotype has ten or more counts. Its antigen is currently unknown. Drawn from each donor were 8.5 to 10 milliliters of peripheral blood. Through a sample-barcoded 5' primer and a J-beta primer mix, a second PCR was run for roughly 6 to 12 cycles. A template-switch adaptor with 12 random nucleotides tagged each cDNA molecule. Using its own MiXCR run on the 5' RACE reads, TCRdb lists one record per CDR3 protein. Of around 1,100,000 distinct CDR3 sequences in the sample, around two fifths were seen once.

The sequencing sample was made of blood. This sequence originates from a man aged 18 to 29 in good health. The V call is TRBV29-1, the J call TRBJ2-3; D ambiguous. The CDR3 loop is CSVGSTDTQYF. The CDR3 region has the DNA TGCAGCGTTGGAAGCACAGATACGCAGTATTTT.